A selection of T cell receptor beta chains follows, all from one sample in a study of cytomegalovirus exposure and HLA in healthy donors. The method was immunoSEQ multiplex PCR; TCRdb's version includes in-frame clones alone and lacks a portion of them. The sample comprises roughly 150,000 clones, 70% to 85% of which are singletons, and 25% to 30% rests with the top ten. The sequencing input was PBMCs. These receptors all come from a man aged 25 to 40 in good health and CMV-seropositive. CDR3s include the opening cysteine and the closing phenylalanine or tryptophan.

TRBV5-1 | CASSHTSGLYEQYF
TRBV10-3 | CAISQRGGDYNEQFF
TRBV27 | CASLTRAPYNEQFF
TRBV7-3 | CASSLIAGSYEQYF
TRBV5-1 | CASTPGGHSTDTQYF
TRBV6-6 | CASSYSGGIAEAFF
TRBV5-6 | CASSLTGGHEQYF
TRBV7-2 | CASSLMGGTGELFF
TRBV14 | CASSQTGVHYEQYF
TRBV7-8 | CASSLSGTGKDSNYGYTF
TRBV7-2 | CASSLDGAGGYYGYTF
TRBV4-1 | CASSPAPVLAGVPYEQYF
TRBV7-9 | CASSPPFGTGGREEQYF
TRBV19 | CASSMPRAHGLAVYNEQFF
TRBV7-9 | CASSTTGLNYGYTF
TRBV7-2 | CASSLALGQGFELFF
TRBV5-1 | CASSERQLGGGYTF
TRBV27 | CASSFFGQGNTGELFF
TRBV11-3 | CASSLGVQGNTGELFF
TRBV11-2 | CASTPIPDSLSYEQYF
TRBV5-1 | CASSQSFSGGTDTQYF
TRBV10-3 | CANSWGLTSYNEQFF
TRBV7-3 | CASSQQGADTQYF
TRBV10-3 | CAISSGTKNTIYF
TRBV7-9 | CASRLAGGVLNTGELFF
TRBV27 | CASSGRAGHSYEQYF
TRBV7-3 | CASSSDEGTEAFF
TRBV5-1 | CASSLGGHSGKREQYF
TRBV9 | CASSVDLYQETQYF
TRBV27 | CASSFGGGQPQHF
TRBV9 | CASSHPRGGNSGGFHNEQFF
TRBV7-2 | CASSTTSGPTDTQYF
TRBV4-1 | CASSQEWQGTDTQYF
TRBV2 | CASGAVFSYEQYF
TRBV6-6 | CASSYTDRGNYGYTF
TRBV5-1 | CASAQQAEGTQYF
TRBV6-1 | CASSLAGMNTEAFF
TRBV28 | CASSPSGRGTGELFF
TRBV7-9 | CASSRLAGGVEETQYF
TRBV19 | CASSGWTEAFF
TRBV18 | CASSPQGYTEAFF
TRBV5-4 | CASSTGTSGRNRGEQYF
TRBV19 | CASSVEGEAFF
TRBV7-9 | CASSLVFGRDEQYF
TRBV6-5 | CASSYRDTAEAFF
TRBV5-1 | CASSPGQGRLDEQFF
TRBV19 | CASSSGLAGGGNEQFF
TRBV27 | CASSPSGGRTGELFF
TRBV5-4 | CASSLLATPYEQYF
TRBV21-1 | CARLDRAYEQYF
TRBV2 | CDARADRLYHTQYF
TRBV5-6 | CASSFSGQPGNTIYF
TRBV4-2 | CASSQVGGGNEQFF